The 19 T cell receptor beta chains listed next were all sequenced from one sample in a study of blood T cell repertoires in COVID-19. The protocol was immunoSEQ multiplex PCR, while the TCRdb copy is restricted to in-frame clones and leaves out a portion. The table records 120,000 to 150,000 clones, about 80% of them present only once. Sequencing was done on a sample of peripheral blood. The origin of the receptors is a man in his fifties or sixties with acute or convalescent COVID-19.

V gene TRBV2 combines with J gene TRBJ1-1; TRBD1 might be the D (6 bases). CDR1 is SNHLY, CDR2 FYNNEI, per germline. With 8 bases removed from V and 1 base from J, the gap between germline ends came to 11 bases. This CDR3 has 13 residues. CDR3 nucleotide sequence: TGTGCCAGCGGGGAGACAGGGAACACTGAAGCTTTCTTT. Its translation is CASGETGNTEAFF.

The sample holds a few counts of this clone. One end of the junction does not line up with germline, which may come from a read error. CDR3: CASSLWGTGTNEQYF. In nucleotides, the CDR3 is TGTGCCAGCAGTCTATGGGGGACAGGGACAAACGAGCAGTACTTC. The V call is TRBV28, the J call TRBJ2-7, with 9 nucleotides matching TRBD1. The CDR3 has 15 amino acids. Germline loops: CDR1 MDHEN, CDR2 SYDVKM.

The rearrangement uses TRBV28 and TRBJ1-5, with 9 nucleotides matching TRBD1. CDR1 MDHEN and CDR2 SYDVKM come from the germline V gene. The ends lost 6 bases at V and 9 bases at J; junction bases unmatched: 9. The CDR3 is made up of 14 amino acids. CDR3 protein: CASRDGTGILPQHF. The CDR3 DNA follows: TGTGCCAGCAGGGACGGGACAGGGATTTTGCCCCAGCATTTT. The full variable domain, its missing parts supplied by reference TRBV28 and TRBJ1-5, is DVKVTQSSRYLVKRTGEKVFLECVQDMDHENMFWYRQDPGLGLRLIYFSYDVKMKEKGDIPEGYSVSREKKERFSLILESASTNQTSMYLCASRDGTGILPQHFGDGTRLSIL.

This clone has only a few counts. The chain couples TRBV7-3 to TRBJ2-3; D is possibly TRBD1 (6 bases). The V end lost 3 bases, the J end lost 0 bases, and 13 bases lay between the germline ends. This CDR3 has 16 amino acids. Germline V lookup: CDR1 SGHTA, CDR2 FQGTGA. Here the CDR3 reads CASSFAGARSTDTQYF. The CDR3, as DNA: TGTGCCAGCAGCTTCGCAGGGGCTAGAAGCACAGATACGCAGTATTTT. The whole variable domain, filled in from reference TRBV7-3 and TRBJ2-3, reads GAGVSQTPSNKVTEKGKYVELRCDPISGHTALYWYRQSLGQGPEFLIYFQGTGAADDSGLPNDRFFAVRPEGSVSTLKIQRTERGDSAVYLCASSFAGARSTDTQYFGPGTRLTVL.

The gene calls are TRBV28 and TRBJ1-3; D not resolved. The V end was cut by 6 bases, the J end by 0 bases, with 12 bases between. Germline V gene lookup returns CDR1 MDHEN and CDR2 SYDVKM. The CDR3 runs 15 residues. This CDR3 reads CASRVGASSGNTIYF. Here the CDR3 DNA reads TGTGCCAGCAGAGTCGGAGCGAGCTCTGGAAACACCATATATTTT.

This clone was detected only a few times. The gene calls are TRBV6-5 and TRBJ1-4; D is perhaps TRBD1 (5 bases). Germline-derived CDR1 and CDR2 are MNHEY and SVGAGI. V was trimmed by 4 bases and J by 7 bases, leaving 16 bases between them. CDR3 length equals 15 residues. The CDR3 DNA is TGTGCCAGCAGTTCGTCAGGTGGTAGGGGTGAAAAACTGTTTTTT. Its protein is CASSSSGGRGEKLFF.

This chain links TRBV6-1 with TRBJ2-5, with unresolved D. Germline V lookup: CDR1 MNHNS, CDR2 SASEGT. The CDR3 runs 15 residues. With 1 base removed from V and 1 base from J, the gap between germline ends came to 10 bases. In DNA, the CDR3 is TGTGCCAGCAGTGAAGTCTACGACTCCCAAGAGACCCAGTACTTC. It translates to CASSEVYDSQETQYF.

The CDR3 nucleotides are TGTGCCAGTTACAACAGGGGCCCGACAGGCAATCAGCCCCAGCATTTT. It specifies CASYNRGPTGNQPQHF. The chain is built from TRBV2 and TRBJ1-5; 7 bases are a match to TRBD1. V dropped 9 bases and J dropped 2; count of bases not matched to a gene: 13. The CDR3 extends over 16 amino acids. The germline gives CDR1 SNHLY, CDR2 FYNNEI.

This chain uses TRBV4-3 with TRBJ1-6; weak D call: TRBD1 (5 bases). CDR3 length equals 16 residues. Germline V CDR1 and CDR2: LGHNA, YSLEER. V was cut by 0 bases and J by 10 bases, with 16 bases left in between. The CDR3 loop reads CASSQDAYGEGSPLHF. CDR3 sequence (DNA): TGCGCCAGCAGCCAAGATGCATATGGGGAGGGGTCACCCCTCCACTTT.

This sequence joins TRBV6-7 and TRBJ1-2; D perhaps matches TRBD1 (6 bases). TRBV6-7 is an ORF for which the function is uncertain. V was trimmed by 6 bases and J by 1 base, leaving 18 bases between them. There are 16 residues in the CDR3. CDR3 sequence: CASSQPGQGNNYGYTF. CDR3 DNA: TGTGCCAGCAGCCAACCCGGGCAGGGGAATAACTATGGCTACACCTTC.

In this sample, this clone turned up once. Other nucleotide sequences from this sample produce the same CDR3. The rearrangement uses TRBV6-2 or TRBV6-3 and TRBJ2-7; TRBD2 aligns across 7 bases. V lost 0 bases and J lost 1; bases outside the gene matches: 3. This CDR3 region has 15 residues. Germline V CDR1 and CDR2: MNHEY, SVGEGT. CDR3 amino acids: CASSYSTSRSYEQYF. The DNA of the CDR3 is TGTGCCAGCAGTTACTCGACTAGCAGATCCTACGAGCAGTACTTC.

J is TRBJ2-7 and V is TRBV19, with D tentatively TRBD1 (5 bases). Germline loops: CDR1 LNHDA, CDR2 SQIVND (reference sequence). The V end lost 4 bases, the J end lost 0 bases, and 13 bases lay between the germline ends. The CDR3 runs 15 residues. This chain's CDR3 is CASSKGQGSSYEQYF. The CDR3 DNA reads as TGTGCCAGTAGTAAGGGGCAGGGAAGCTCCTACGAGCAGTACTTC.

The rearrangement joins TRBV5-4 to TRBJ1-3; 7 bases agree with TRBD1. The germline CDR1 and CDR2 sequences are SGHNT and YYREEE (reference sequence). The CDR3 contains 15 residues. With 0 bases clipped from V and 4 bases from J, the junction kept 4 bases outside the gene matches. CDR3: CASSLAGGGGNTIYF. The CDR3 bases are TGTGCCAGCAGCTTGGCGGGAGGGGGCGGAAACACCATATATTTT.

V and J are TRBV28 and TRBJ2-2; 13 nucleotides align to TRBD2. Germline V lookup: CDR1 MDHEN, CDR2 SYDVKM. Trimming removed 3 bases from V and 4 bases from J; junction bases left unmatched: 14. There are 20 residues in the CDR3. The CDR3 reads CASSFFPGLAGDRSTGELFF. CDR3 DNA: TGTGCCAGCAGTTTTTTCCCTGGACTAGCGGGAGATAGGAGCACCGGGGAGCTGTTTTTT.

The chain recombines TRBV28 with TRBJ1-6, with 11 bases aligning to TRBD1. V trimming: 6 bases; J trimming: 17 bases; junction bases outside the gene matches: 6. The germline V gene encodes CDR1 MDHEN and CDR2 SYDVKM. The CDR3 contains 12 residues. In nucleotides, the CDR3 is TGTGCCAGCAGCTTAGGGGGACAGGGGGTCCACTTT. Its protein is CASSLGGQGVHF.

The chain joins TRBV11-2 to TRBJ2-7, with 7 nucleotides matching TRBD2. V shed 1 base and J 0 bases; nucleotides not matched to a gene: 0. CDR3 size: 14 residues. Germline CDR1 and CDR2: SGHAT and FQNNGV. The DNA of the CDR3 is TGTGCCAGCAGCTTAGCGGGAGGCTCCTACGAGCAGTACTTC. Its translation: CASSLAGGSYEQYF. The variable domain in full, completed from reference TRBV11-2 and TRBJ2-7, reads EAGVAQSPRYKIIEKRQSVAFWCNPISGHATLYWYQQILGQGPKLLIQFQNNGVVDDSQLPKDRFSAERLKGVDSTLKIQPAKLEDSAVYLCASSLAGGSYEQYFGPGTRLTVT.

V is TRBV30 and J is TRBJ1-1; 8 nucleotides match TRBD1. The CDR3 totals 13 residues. The V gene's germline CDR1 is GTSNPN and CDR2 SVGIG (reference sequence). The junction had 5 bases not matched to a gene; V was cut back by 7 bases and J by 1 base. CDR3 in DNA: TGTGCCTCCCGTGGACAGGGGAACACTGAAGCTTTCTTT. As protein: CASRGQGNTEAFF.

The chain couples TRBV6-2 or TRBV6-3 to TRBJ1-5; D possibly corresponds to TRBD1 (6 bases). The CDR3 spans 14 residues. Looked up from germline, CDR1 is MNHEY and CDR2 is SVGEGT. Trimming pared 4 bases from V and 7 bases from J, leaving 14 bases between. CDR3 DNA: TGTGCCAGCAGTTCAGGACAGACGGGACAGCCCCAGCATTTT. It yields the protein CASSSGQTGQPQHF.

The rearrangement joins TRBV24-1 to TRBJ2-3; D is undetermined. This CDR3 region has 12 residues. Trimming stripped 5 bases from V and 8 bases from J, with 10 bases between. CDR1 is KGHDR, CDR2 SFDVKD, per germline. The CDR3 bases are TGTGCCACCAGTGGGCCCCCGGGTACGCAGTATTTT. Translated, it gives CATSGPPGTQYF.